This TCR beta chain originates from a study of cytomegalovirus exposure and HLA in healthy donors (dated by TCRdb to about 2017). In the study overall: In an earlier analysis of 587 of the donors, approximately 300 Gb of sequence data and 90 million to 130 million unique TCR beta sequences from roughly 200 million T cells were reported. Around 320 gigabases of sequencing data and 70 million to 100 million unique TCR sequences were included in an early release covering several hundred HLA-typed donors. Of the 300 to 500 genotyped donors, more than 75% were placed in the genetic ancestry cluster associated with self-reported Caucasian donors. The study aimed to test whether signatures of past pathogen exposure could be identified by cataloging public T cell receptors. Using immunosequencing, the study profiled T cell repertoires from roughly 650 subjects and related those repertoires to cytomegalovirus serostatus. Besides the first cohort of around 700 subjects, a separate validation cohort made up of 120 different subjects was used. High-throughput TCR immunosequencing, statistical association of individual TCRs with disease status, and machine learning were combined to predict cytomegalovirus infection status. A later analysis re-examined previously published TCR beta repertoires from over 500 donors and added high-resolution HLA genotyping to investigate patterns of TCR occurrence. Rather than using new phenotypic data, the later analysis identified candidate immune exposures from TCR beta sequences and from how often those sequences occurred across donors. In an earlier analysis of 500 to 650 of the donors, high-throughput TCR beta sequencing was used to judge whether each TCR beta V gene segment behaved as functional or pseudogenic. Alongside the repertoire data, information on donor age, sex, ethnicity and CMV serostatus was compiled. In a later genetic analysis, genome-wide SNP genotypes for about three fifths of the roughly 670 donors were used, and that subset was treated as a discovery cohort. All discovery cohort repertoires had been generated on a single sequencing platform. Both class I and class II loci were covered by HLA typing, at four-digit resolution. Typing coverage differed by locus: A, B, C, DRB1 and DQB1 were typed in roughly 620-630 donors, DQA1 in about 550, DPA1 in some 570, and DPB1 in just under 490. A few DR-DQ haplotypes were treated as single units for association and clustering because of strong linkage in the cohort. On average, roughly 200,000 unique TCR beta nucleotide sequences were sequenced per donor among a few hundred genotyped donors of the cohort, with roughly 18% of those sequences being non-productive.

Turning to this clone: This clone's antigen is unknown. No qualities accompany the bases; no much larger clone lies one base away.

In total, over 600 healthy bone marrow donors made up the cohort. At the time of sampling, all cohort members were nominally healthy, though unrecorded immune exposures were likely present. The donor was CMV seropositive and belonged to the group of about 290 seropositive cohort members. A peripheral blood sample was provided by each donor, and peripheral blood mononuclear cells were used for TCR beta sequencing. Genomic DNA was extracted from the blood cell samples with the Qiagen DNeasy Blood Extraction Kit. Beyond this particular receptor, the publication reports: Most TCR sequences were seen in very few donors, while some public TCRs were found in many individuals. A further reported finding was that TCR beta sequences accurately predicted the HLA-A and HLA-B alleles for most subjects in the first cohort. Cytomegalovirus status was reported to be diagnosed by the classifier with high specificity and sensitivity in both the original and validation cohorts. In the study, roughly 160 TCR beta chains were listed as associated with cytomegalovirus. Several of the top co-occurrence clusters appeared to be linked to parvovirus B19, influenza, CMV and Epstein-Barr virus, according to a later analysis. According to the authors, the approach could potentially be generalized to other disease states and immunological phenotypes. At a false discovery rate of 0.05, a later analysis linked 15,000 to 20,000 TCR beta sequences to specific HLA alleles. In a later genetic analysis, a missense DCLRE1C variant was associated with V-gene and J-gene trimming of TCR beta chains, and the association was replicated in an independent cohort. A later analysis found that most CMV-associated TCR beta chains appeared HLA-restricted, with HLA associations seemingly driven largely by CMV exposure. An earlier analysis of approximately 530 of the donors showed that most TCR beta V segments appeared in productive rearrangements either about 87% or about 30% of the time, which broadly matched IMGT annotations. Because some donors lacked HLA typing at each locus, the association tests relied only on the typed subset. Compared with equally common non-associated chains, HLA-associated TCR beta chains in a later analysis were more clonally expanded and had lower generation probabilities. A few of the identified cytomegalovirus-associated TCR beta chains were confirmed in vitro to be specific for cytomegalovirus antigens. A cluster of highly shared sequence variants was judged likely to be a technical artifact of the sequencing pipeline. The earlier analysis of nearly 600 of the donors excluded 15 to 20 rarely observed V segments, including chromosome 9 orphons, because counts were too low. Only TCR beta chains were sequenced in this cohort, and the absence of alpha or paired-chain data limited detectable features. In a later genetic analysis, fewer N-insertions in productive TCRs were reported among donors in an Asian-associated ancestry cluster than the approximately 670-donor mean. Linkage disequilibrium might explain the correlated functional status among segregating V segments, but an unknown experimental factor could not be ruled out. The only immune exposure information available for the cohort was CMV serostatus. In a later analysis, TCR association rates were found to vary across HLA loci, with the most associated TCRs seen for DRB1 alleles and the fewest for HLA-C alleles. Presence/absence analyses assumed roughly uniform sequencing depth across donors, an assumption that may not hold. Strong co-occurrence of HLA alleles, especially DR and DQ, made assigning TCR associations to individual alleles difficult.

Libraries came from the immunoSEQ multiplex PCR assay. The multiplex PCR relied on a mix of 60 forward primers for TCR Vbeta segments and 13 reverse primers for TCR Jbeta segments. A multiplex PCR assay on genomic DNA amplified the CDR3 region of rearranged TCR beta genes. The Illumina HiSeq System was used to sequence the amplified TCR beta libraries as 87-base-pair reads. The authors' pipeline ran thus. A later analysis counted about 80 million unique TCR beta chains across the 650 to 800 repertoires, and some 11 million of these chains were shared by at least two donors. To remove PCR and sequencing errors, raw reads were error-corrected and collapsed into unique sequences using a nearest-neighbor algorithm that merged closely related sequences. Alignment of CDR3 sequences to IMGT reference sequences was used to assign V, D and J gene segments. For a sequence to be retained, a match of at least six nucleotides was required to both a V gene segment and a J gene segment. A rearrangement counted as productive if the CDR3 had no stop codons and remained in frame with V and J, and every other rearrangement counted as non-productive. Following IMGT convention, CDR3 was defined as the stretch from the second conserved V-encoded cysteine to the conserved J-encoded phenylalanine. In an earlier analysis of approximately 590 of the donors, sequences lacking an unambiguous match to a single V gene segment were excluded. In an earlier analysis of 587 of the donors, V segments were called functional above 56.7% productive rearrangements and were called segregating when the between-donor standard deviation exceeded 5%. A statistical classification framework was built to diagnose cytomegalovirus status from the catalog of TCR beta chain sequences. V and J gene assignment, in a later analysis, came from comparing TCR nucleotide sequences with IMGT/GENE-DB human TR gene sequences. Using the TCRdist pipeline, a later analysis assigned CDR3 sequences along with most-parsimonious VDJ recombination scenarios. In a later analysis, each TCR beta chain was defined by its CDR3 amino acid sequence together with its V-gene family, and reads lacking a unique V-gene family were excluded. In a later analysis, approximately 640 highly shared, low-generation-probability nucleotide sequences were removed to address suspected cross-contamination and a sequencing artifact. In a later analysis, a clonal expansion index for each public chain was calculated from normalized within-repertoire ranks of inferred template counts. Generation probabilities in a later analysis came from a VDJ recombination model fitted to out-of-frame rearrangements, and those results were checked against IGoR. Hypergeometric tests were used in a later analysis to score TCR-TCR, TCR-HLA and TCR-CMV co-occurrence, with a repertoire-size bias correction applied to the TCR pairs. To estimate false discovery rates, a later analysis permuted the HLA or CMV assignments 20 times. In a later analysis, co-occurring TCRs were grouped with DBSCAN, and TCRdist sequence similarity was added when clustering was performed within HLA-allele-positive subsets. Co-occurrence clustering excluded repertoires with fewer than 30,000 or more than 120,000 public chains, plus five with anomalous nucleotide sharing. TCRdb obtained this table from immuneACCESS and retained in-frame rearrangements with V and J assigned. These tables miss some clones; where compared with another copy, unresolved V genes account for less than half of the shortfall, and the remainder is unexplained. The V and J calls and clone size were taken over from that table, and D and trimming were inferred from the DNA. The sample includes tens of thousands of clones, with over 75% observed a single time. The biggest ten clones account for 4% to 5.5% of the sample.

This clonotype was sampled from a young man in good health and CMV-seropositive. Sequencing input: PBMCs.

The CDR3: CASRNHPGGRGDTGELFF. In nucleotides, the sequence is TGCGCCAGCAGGAACCACCCCGGGGGGCGAGGTGACACCGGGGAGCTGTTTTTT. This sequence uses TRBV4-1 and TRBJ2-2; TRBD2 could be the D gene, as 7 bases match. At the junction V is shortened by 6 bases and J by 3 bases, with 23 bases in between. From its cysteine to its phenylalanine, the CDR3 spans 18 amino acids. CDR3 DNA is the only sequence kept; it has 54 bases, read in frame from the first base. The germline V gene gives CDR1 as MGHRA and CDR2 as YSYEKL.